The 22 T cell receptor beta chains reported below all come from one sample, sequenced in a study of blood T cell repertoires in COVID-19. The table came from immunoSEQ multiplex PCR; TCRdb's copy has only in-frame clones and leaves some out. The sample lists 220,000 or so clones, roughly 79% seen once, with over 1.5% in the top ten. Sequences were obtained from peripheral blood. The receptors here all came from an elderly woman with acute or convalescent COVID-19.

The genes are TRBV27 and TRBJ1-1, with 8 bases lining up with TRBD1. CDR1 is MNHEY, CDR2 SMNVEV, per germline (reference sequence). The V and J ends lost 3 bases and 3 bases, in that order; junction bases with no gene match: 6. The CDR3 covers 15 residues. The CDR3 loop is CASSLAGQGHTEAFF. The CDR3 coding sequence is TGTGCCAGCAGTTTGGCCGGACAGGGACACACTGAAGCTTTCTTT.

Here the CDR3 reads CAGTRPGTSGTLYF. CDR3 in DNA: TGTGCCGGCACCCGCCCCGGGACTAGCGGGACTCTGTACTTC. This chain joins TRBV28 and TRBJ2-7, with 13 bases fitting TRBD2. The ends lost 11 bases at V and 12 bases at J; junction bases unmatched: 16. Germline V CDR1 and CDR2: MDHEN, SYDVKM. The CDR3 runs to 14 residues.

The chain carries TRBV7-9 and TRBJ1-1; 11 positions match TRBD1. This CDR3 has 19 residues. J gave up 2 bases and V 1 base, and 12 bases lay outside the gene matches. Germline V gives CDR1 SEHNR, CDR2 FQNEAQ (reference sequence). In DNA, the CDR3 is TGTGCCAGCAGCTTAGTTTCGTCTCGGGACAGGGGGACAAACACTGAAGCTTTCTTT. This translates into CASSLVSSRDRGTNTEAFF.

V is TRBV15 and J is TRBJ2-7; 11 bases map to TRBD2. The CDR3 consists of 16 residues. The germline CDR1 and CDR2 sequences are LNHNV and YYDKDF (reference sequence). V lost 0 bases and J lost 1; bases outside the gene matches: 2. CDR3 nucleotide sequence: TGTGCCACCAGCAGAGATGGGACTAGCGGATCCTACGAGCAGTACTTC. This sequence encodes CATSRDGTSGSYEQYF.

The chain carries TRBV12-3 or TRBV12-4 and TRBJ1-1; D is ambiguous. V lost 6 bases to trimming and J lost 4 bases, with 12 bases between them. The CDR3 sequence is 13 residues long. The CDR3 region has the DNA TGTGCCAGCAGCCGACATGAAGGCACTGAAGCTTTCTTT. Its protein product is CASSRHEGTEAFF.

The chain has TRBV9 and TRBJ2-5; 7 nucleotides agree with TRBD1. The CDR3 sequence is 14 residues long. Trimming at V came to 2 bases and at J to 5 bases, leaving 6 bases not matched to a gene. Germline loops: CDR1 SGDLS, CDR2 YYNGEE. Written as DNA, the CDR3 is TGTGCCAGCAGCGTGACGACAGGGCTGGAGACCCAGTACTTC. Amino acids: CASSVTTGLETQYF.

The gene calls are TRBV29-1 and TRBJ2-1; TRBD2 agrees at 7 bases. The V gene end was trimmed by 7 bases and the J gene end by 10 bases; junction bases not matched to a gene: 10. The CDR3 is 12 residues long. Germline CDR1 reads SQVTM; CDR2 reads ANQGSEA. CDR3 DNA sequence: TGCAGCGCCGAAGGTCCGACTAGCGAGCAGTTCTTC. It translates to CSAEGPTSEQFF.

This clone has just one count. The chain recombines TRBV7-2 with TRBJ2-7; unclear D gene. CDR3 length equals 14 residues. Trimming shortened V by 2 bases and J by 1 base, and 9 bases separated the two germline ends. The V gene's germline CDR1 is SGHTA and CDR2 FQGNSA. In DNA, the CDR3 is TGTGCCAGCAGCTTATTACCTAGATCCTACGAGCAGTACTTC. Amino acid sequence: CASSLLPRSYEQYF.

This sequence joins TRBV5-1 and TRBJ2-1; a possible D gene is TRBD2 (7 bases). Germline V gene lookup returns CDR1 SGHRS and CDR2 YFSETQ. The ends were cut back, 4 bases at V and 7 bases at J, with 12 bases in the middle. This CDR3 contains 13 residues. The CDR3 bases are TGCGCCAGCAGCCTACAGGGAGGGAATGAGCAGTTCTTC. Translated: CASSLQGGNEQFF.

The V call is TRBV19, the J call TRBJ1-5; tentatively, D is TRBD1 (6 bases). This CDR3 has 16 amino acids. CDR1 and CDR2 from the germline V gene are LNHDA and SQIVND (reference sequence). The V and J ends lost 1 base and 6 bases respectively, with 16 bases between them. CDR3 nucleotide sequence: TGTGCCAGTAGTATAGCGCAGGGGACGAGGGGTCAGCCCCAGCATTTT. Its protein is CASSIAQGTRGQPQHF. The whole variable domain, remainder taken from reference TRBV19 and TRBJ1-5, is DGGITQSPKYLFRKEGQNVTLSCEQNLNHDAMYWYRQDPGQGLRLIYYSQIVNDFQKGDIAEGYSVSREKKESFPLTVTSAQKNPTAFYLCASSIAQGTRGQPQHFGDGTRLSIL.

V usage is TRBV9 and J usage is TRBJ1-1; D is ambiguous. The V end lost 4 bases, the J end lost 4 bases, and 17 bases lay between the germline ends. CDR1 SGDLS and CDR2 YYNGEE come from the germline V gene. This CDR3 contains 15 residues. CDR3 DNA: TGTGCCAGCAGCCCCGAGGTCCTTTCGGGCACTGAAGCTTTCTTT. Translation gives CASSPEVLSGTEAFF.

The chain employs TRBV6-1 and TRBJ2-5; D is perhaps TRBD2 (5 bases). The CDR3 is 17 amino acids. From germline, CDR1 is MNHNS and CDR2 SASEGT. V was cut by 0 bases and J by 0 bases, with 14 bases left in between. CDR3 protein: CASSEAAAPQYQETQYF. The CDR3 DNA reads TGTGCCAGCAGTGAAGCAGCGGCTCCACAGTACCAAGAGACCCAGTACTTC.

V is TRBV29-1 and J is TRBJ1-1; D gene ambiguous. CDR1 is SQVTM, CDR2 ANQGSEA, per germline. V lost 3 bases and J lost 5, with 13 bases in between. The CDR3 sequence is 13 residues long. CDR3 DNA sequence: TGCAGCGTTGAGGATAGAGGAACAACTGAAGCTTTCTTT. This gives the protein CSVEDRGTTEAFF.

The chain uses TRBV10-3 and TRBJ1-3; TRBD1 agrees at 7 bases. CDR1 is ENHRY, CDR2 SYGVKD, per germline. CDR3 size: 15 residues. V was pared by 1 base and J by 3 bases, with 3 bases of the junction left unmatched. The DNA for the CDR3 is TGTGCCATCAGTGAGTGGACAGGTGTTGGAAACACCATATATTTT. Protein: CAISEWTGVGNTIYF.

The V gene is TRBV7-2, the J gene TRBJ1-5, with D tentatively TRBD1 (6 bases). The V gene's germline CDR1 is SGHTA and CDR2 FQGNSA. The CDR3 length is 15 residues. The germline V and J ends were trimmed by 2 bases and 4 bases, with 12 bases remaining between them. This chain's CDR3 is CASSLQGSSNQPQHF. In DNA, the CDR3 is TGTGCCAGCAGCTTACAGGGGAGTTCAAATCAGCCCCAGCATTTT.

This sequence joins TRBV20-1 and TRBJ2-1, with D uncertain. Trimming stripped 5 bases from V and 4 bases from J, with 6 bases between. CDR1 is DFQATT and CDR2 is SNEGSKA in the germline V gene (reference sequence). The CDR3 is 11 amino acids. CDR3 coding DNA: TGCAGTGCTCCTATATACAATGAGCAGTTCTTC. The encoded protein is CSAPIYNEQFF.

A note on this clone: At one end the junction does not follow the germline gene, possibly because of a read error. The chain is built from TRBV7-2 and TRBJ2-7; D perhaps matches TRBD2 (6 bases). Germline CDR1 and CDR2: SGHTA and FQGNSA. The CDR3 spans 14 residues. CDR3 DNA sequence: TGTGCCAGCAGCCGTGTTTCTAGCGAGAGGGGCAGGGACTTC. Residues: CASSRVSSERGRDF. The whole variable domain, filled in from reference TRBV7-2 and TRBJ2-7, reads GAGVSQSPSNKVTEKGKDVELRCDPISGHTALYWYRQSLGQGLEFLIYFQGNSAPDKSGLPSDRFSAERTGGSVSTLTIQRTQQEDSAVYLCASSRVSSERGRDFGPGTRLTVT.

The rearrangement joins TRBV11-3 to TRBJ2-5, with 10 positions matching TRBD1. Germline loops: CDR1 SGHNT, CDR2 YENEEA. CDR3 length: 15 amino acids. V dropped 3 bases and J dropped 7; count of bases not matched to a gene: 8. CDR3 sequence: CASSLRQGAGVTQYF. The DNA for the CDR3 is TGTGCCAGCAGCTTGCGACAGGGGGCTGGGGTGACCCAGTACTTC.

The chain has TRBV5-4 and TRBJ2-1; D not certain. The CDR3 loop spans 13 amino acids. V was trimmed by 0 bases and J by 8 bases, leaving 9 bases between them. The V gene's germline CDR1 is SGHNT and CDR2 YYREEE (reference sequence). The DNA of the CDR3 is TGTGCCAGCAGCTTGGGATCTGGCTATGAGCAGTTCTTC. Translating it yields CASSLGSGYEQFF.

The chain carries TRBV18 and TRBJ1-1; D remains ambiguous. Germline-derived CDR1 and CDR2 are KGHSH and LQKENI. V lost 1 base to trimming and J lost 4 bases, with 10 bases between them. The CDR3 runs to 14 residues. The CDR3 nucleotides read TGTGCCAGCTCACCACTGGAGGGAGGCACTGAAGCTTTCTTT. Its translation is CASSPLEGGTEAFF.

This clone was counted only a few times. The chain is built from TRBV5-1 and TRBJ1-2; possibly TRBD1 for D (5 bases). Germline loops: CDR1 SGHRS, CDR2 YFSETQ. The CDR3 runs 14 residues. V dropped 0 bases and J dropped 3 bases, with 9 bases sitting between them. The CDR3 coding sequence is TGCGCCAGCAGCTTGGTTCAGGGTGACTATGGCTACACCTTC. It encodes CASSLVQGDYGYTF.

The chain joins TRBV7-2 to TRBJ2-3; D ambiguous. The CDR3 extends over 15 amino acids. CDR1 and CDR2 (germline): SGHTA, FQGNSA. V lost 1 base, J lost 10 bases, and 18 bases lay in between. DNA of the CDR3: TGTGCCAGCAGCTTAGGATCGCAGTCCCAAGTGGCGCAGTATTTT. Its protein is CASSLGSQSQVAQYF.